This entry lists 17 T cell receptor beta chains sequenced from one sample in a study of T cell responses to AZD1222 COVID-19 vaccine. TCRdb keeps only in-frame clones here, not all; method: immunoSEQ multiplex PCR. This table has over 150,000 clones, more than 90% appearing once. The specimen was peripheral blood, collected on day 0 of AZD1222 vaccination. Receptors originate from an adult in good health.

The chain links TRBV14 to TRBJ1-2; D is perhaps TRBD1 (6 bases). V lost 1 base to trimming and J lost 4 bases, with 7 bases between them. This CDR3 region has 13 residues. CDR1 is SGHDN, CDR2 FVKESK, per germline. The CDR3 DNA reads as TGTGCCAGCAGCCAAGGGACAGCCTATGGCTACACCTTC. It is translated as CASSQGTAYGYTF.

The J gene is TRBJ2-7, the V gene TRBV20-1, with D unresolved. Germline CDR1 DFQATT, CDR2 SNEGSKA (reference sequence). This CDR3 spans 11 amino acids. Trimming left V 3 bases short and J 2 bases short, with 5 bases between. The CDR3 loop reads CSASTTYEQYF. The DNA of the CDR3 is TGCAGTGCTAGCACTACCTACGAGCAGTACTTC.

This clone is a singleton in its sample. This chain links TRBV3-1 (or the pseudogene TRBV3-2) with TRBJ2-5, with TRBD2 matching 7 bases. Germline-derived CDR1 and CDR2 are LGHDT and YNNKEL (reference sequence). The ends lost 4 bases at V and 4 bases at J; junction bases unmatched: 6. The CDR3 length is 14 residues. The CDR3 nucleotides read TGTGCCAGCAGCCGCCTTGGGGGGGGAGAGACCCAGTACTTC. As protein: CASSRLGGGETQYF.

V is TRBV29-1 and J is TRBJ2-7; the D gene is possibly TRBD1 (6 bases). Trimming cost V 4 bases and J 2 bases, with 9 bases left between them. CDR1 and CDR2 (germline): SQVTM, ANQGSEA. The CDR3 is 12 amino acids. The CDR3 loop is CSVAGQAYEQYF. Written as DNA, the CDR3 is TGCAGCGTTGCGGGACAAGCCTACGAGCAGTACTTC.

The chain recombines TRBV19 with TRBJ1-2; TRBD1 aligns across 7 bases. From germline, CDR1 is LNHDA and CDR2 SQIVND (reference sequence). After removal of 6 bases from V and 4 bases from J, the junction contained 8 bases not matched to a gene. The CDR3 sequence is 14 residues long. The DNA of the CDR3 is TGTGCCAGTAGCCCTGGGACAGCGCTCTATGGCTACACCTTC. Its protein product is CASSPGTALYGYTF.

V and J are TRBV10-2 and TRBJ2-5; D gene uncertain. CDR1 is WSHSY and CDR2 is SAAADI in the germline V gene. Deletions cut 2 bases from V and 7 bases from J, with 11 bases between. The length of the CDR3 is 13 residues. The CDR3 DNA follows: TGCGCCAGCAGTGAGGGAACACTCGGGACCCAGTACTTC. This codes for CASSEGTLGTQYF.

The chain links TRBV13 to TRBJ2-3; D perhaps matches TRBD1 (6 bases). Germline V lookup: CDR1 PRHDT, CDR2 FYEKMQ (reference sequence). Deletions cut 3 bases from V and 4 bases from J, with 17 bases between. The CDR3 totals 16 residues. The CDR3 DNA reads TGTGCCAGCAGCTTGGGGGCCTTGGCGAGCGCAGATACGCAGTATTTT. The encoded protein is CASSLGALASADTQYF.

This clone showed up just once. This chain links TRBV7-2 with TRBJ1-1; a weak D match, TRBD1 (6 bases). The V gene's germline CDR1 is SGHTA and CDR2 FQGNSA. This CDR3 comprises 15 residues. V lost 0 bases, J lost 3 bases, and 11 bases lay in between. The CDR3 DNA sequence: TGTGCCAGCAGCTTAGCACAGGGACCGGACACTGAAGCTTTCTTT. This translates into CASSLAQGPDTEAFF.

The chain combines TRBV3-1 (or the pseudogene TRBV3-2) with TRBJ1-6; 9 bases align to TRBD1. CDR3 length: 14 amino acids. Germline-derived CDR1 and CDR2 are LGHDT and YNNKEL (reference sequence). V shed 4 bases, J shed 7 bases, and the junction held 2 bases outside the gene matches. DNA for the CDR3: TGTGCCAGCAGCCCGGGGACAGGGAATTCACCCCTCCACTTT. Translation gives CASSPGTGNSPLHF.

The chain carries TRBV7-2 and TRBJ1-3; D is unclear. The germline V gene encodes CDR1 SGHTA and CDR2 FQGNSA. With 2 bases removed from V and 0 bases from J, the gap between germline ends came to 11 bases. This CDR3 is 16 amino acids long. CDR3 DNA sequence: TGTGCCAGCAGCTTAACGACCGCACACTCTGGAAACACCATATATTTT. Translating it yields CASSLTTAHSGNTIYF.

V and J are TRBV29-1 and TRBJ2-1; TRBD2 aligns across 8 bases. CDR3 length equals 16 residues. V was clipped by 2 bases and J by 1 base; unmatched bases: 7. Germline V gene sequence: CDR1 SQVTM, CDR2 ANQGSEA. The CDR3 DNA reads TGCAGCGTTGAACCACAAGCGGGAGCTTCCTACAATGAGCAGTTCTTC. It codes for CSVEPQAGASYNEQFF.

Of note for this clone: The sample carries other DNA sequences with the same CDR3. This chain connects TRBV18 to TRBJ2-2; unclear D gene. V was clipped by 3 bases and J by 6 bases, with 8 bases between them. Per the germline V gene, CDR1 is KGHSH and CDR2 is LQKENI. This CDR3 region has 13 residues. CDR3 nucleotides: TGTGCCAGCTCACCCCTAGAAGCCGGGGAGCTGTTTTTT. This sequence encodes CASSPLEAGELFF.

The DNA for the CDR3 is TGCAGTGCTAGTCTCCCTGGACAGGGAGGAAATGAAAAACTGTTTTTT. Encoded protein: CSASLPGQGGNEKLFF. The rearrangement links TRBV20-1 to TRBJ1-4; 8 nucleotides align to TRBD1. Germline CDR1 reads DFQATT; CDR2 reads SNEGSKA (reference sequence). The CDR3 contains 16 residues. V dropped 3 bases and J dropped 5; count of bases not matched to a gene: 11.

J is TRBJ2-7 and V is TRBV19, with D perhaps matching TRBD2 (5 bases). V was clipped by 3 bases and J by 6 bases, with 12 bases between them. CDR1 and CDR2 from the germline V gene are LNHDA and SQIVND (reference sequence). The CDR3 extends over 13 amino acids. This CDR3 is CASSMPSRGEQYF. The DNA for the CDR3 is TGTGCCAGTAGTATGCCTAGCCGGGGCGAGCAGTACTTC.

This chain joins TRBV9 and TRBJ2-5; TRBD2 agrees at 11 bases. Germline V gene sequence: CDR1 SGDLS, CDR2 YYNGEE. This CDR3 has 15 amino acids. The ends lost 4 bases at V and 2 bases at J; junction bases unmatched: 4. The CDR3 DNA is TGTGCCAGCAGCCCTAGCGGGGGGAGACAAGAGACCCAGTACTTC. Protein: CASSPSGGRQETQYF.

The chain joins TRBV4-1 to TRBJ1-5; TRBD1 matches at 9 bases. This CDR3 contains 15 residues. The V gene end was trimmed by 2 bases and the J gene end by 4 bases; junction bases not matched to a gene: 3. Germline CDR1 is MGHRA and CDR2 is YSYEKL. The CDR3 nucleotides read TGCGCCAGCAGCCAAACCGGGACAGGGAATCAGCCCCAGCATTTT. It is translated as CASSQTGTGNQPQHF.

This chain uses TRBV28 with TRBJ1-5, with D unclear. The CDR3 has 18 amino acids. V lost 4 bases to trimming and J lost 1 base, with 20 bases between them. Germline CDR1 and CDR2: MDHEN and SYDVKM. The CDR3 sequence: CASSSFLPSGVSNQPQHF. CDR3 sequence (DNA): TGTGCCAGCAGTTCATTCCTCCCGAGTGGGGTAAGCAATCAGCCCCAGCATTTT. Looking up the rest from reference TRBV28 and TRBJ1-5 gives the full variable domain: DVKVTQSSRYLVKRTGEKVFLECVQDMDHENMFWYRQDPGLGLRLIYFSYDVKMKEKGDIPEGYSVSREKKERFSLILESASTNQTSMYLCASSSFLPSGVSNQPQHFGDGTRLSIL.